This T cell receptor beta chain was documented in a study of T-cell reconstitution after alpha-beta-depleted transplantation in children. Study findings and constraints: Approximately two months post-transplant, alpha-beta T cells reportedly originated from several hundred expanded graft clones. At one year after transplant, newly produced T cells mostly accounted for T-cell counts and diversity.

Trimming took off 5 bases at V and 0 bases at J, with 6 bases between the two ends. The CDR3 has 13 amino acids. CDR1 and CDR2 from the germline V gene are SGHRS and YFSETQ. Of note for this clonotype: As yet, its antigen is unknown.

As it was prepared, the TCRbeta library received unique molecular identifiers. TCRdb redid the calling of the PCR reads with MiXCR, one entry per CDR3 protein. The data show around 270,000 distinct CDR3 sequences, around 9.1% seen once. The sequence was collected from a boy less than two years old with acute myeloid leukemia, due to receive a stem cell transplant. This sequence joins TRBV5-1 and TRBJ1-5, with D possibly TRBD1 on 5 matching bases. Material: PBMCs, obtained before TCRalphabeta/CD19-depleted stem cell transplant. CDR3 in DNA: TGCGCCAGCAGGACAGATAGCAATCAGCCCCAGCATTTT. Translation: CASRTDSNQPQHF.